Below are 14 T cell receptor beta chains sequenced from a single sample in a study of cytomegalovirus exposure and HLA in healthy donors. Vbeta (60) and Jbeta (13) primers were used in the PCR. The repertoire was sequenced with immunoSEQ multiplex PCR; TCRdb's copy has only in-frame clones and lacks some. The table shows about 150,000 clones, with approximately 83% occurring only once. Sequencing was done on a sample of PBMCs. The origin of the receptors is a man in his forties in good health and CMV-seronegative.

The V call is TRBV4-3, the J call TRBJ1-2; D not resolved. The CDR3 runs to 18 residues. CDR1 LGHNA and CDR2 YSLEER come from the germline V gene. Trimming pared 0 bases from V and 6 bases from J, leaving 23 bases between. The CDR3 region has the DNA TGCGCCAGCAGCCAAGACCTAAATAAGGCCCACCGCCAGGATGGCTACACCTTC. This translates into CASSQDLNKAHRQDGYTF.

The chain joins TRBV15 to TRBJ1-1; TRBD1 matches 9 bases. V shed 1 base and J 5 bases; nucleotides not matched to a gene: 2. Germline CDR1 LNHNV, CDR2 YYDKDF (reference sequence). The CDR3 has 14 amino acids. This CDR3 is CATSRGQGDTEAFF. CDR3 coding DNA: TGTGCCACCAGCAGAGGACAGGGGGATACTGAAGCTTTCTTT.

The chain is built from TRBV6-1 and TRBJ1-2, with D maybe TRBD1 (5 bases). Germline-derived CDR1 and CDR2 are MNHNS and SASEGT. The CDR3 is 14 residues long. V lost 7 bases and J lost 0, with 12 bases in between. This chain's CDR3 is CASTLTVANYGYTF. Here the CDR3 DNA reads TGTGCCAGCACCTTGACAGTAGCTAACTATGGCTACACCTTC.

This chain joins TRBV2 and TRBJ2-2; 14 nucleotides align to TRBD2. Per the germline V gene, CDR1 is SNHLY and CDR2 is FYNNEI. V shed 10 bases and J 6 bases; nucleotides not matched to a gene: 7. This CDR3 contains 15 residues. CDR3 loop: CATVGLAGVPGELFF. The CDR3 DNA follows: TGTGCCACCGTGGGACTAGCGGGAGTGCCCGGGGAGCTGTTTTTT.

This clone showed up just a few times. The V and J genes are TRBV29-1 and TRBJ2-1; D call uncertain. CDR1 is SQVTM and CDR2 is ANQGSEA in the germline V gene. The V gene lost 3 bases and the J gene lost 8 bases, with 11 bases spanning the gap. This CDR3 spans 12 amino acids. The CDR3 DNA reads TGCAGCGTTGATTATAACAGCCATGAGCAGTTCTTC. This codes for CSVDYNSHEQFF.

The V gene is TRBV29-1, the J gene TRBJ2-7; 11 nucleotides match TRBD1. This CDR3 comprises 13 residues. Germline V gene lookup returns CDR1 SQVTM and CDR2 ANQGSEA. After removal of 2 bases from V and 6 bases from J, the junction contained 3 bases not matched to a gene. CDR3 region: CSVEMDRGREQYF. As DNA, the CDR3 is TGCAGCGTTGAAATGGACAGGGGGCGCGAGCAGTACTTC.

The chain uses TRBV11-1 and TRBJ1-2; 9 bases are shared with TRBD1. The CDR3 has 15 residues. Germline V lookup: CDR1 SGHAT, CDR2 FQDESV (reference sequence). V lost 5 bases, J lost 7 bases, and 11 bases stayed unmatched. CDR3 protein: CASSLISGTGTGYTF. The DNA for the CDR3 is TGTGCCAGCAGCCTGATTAGCGGGACAGGGACTGGCTACACCTTC.

V and J are TRBV7-2 and TRBJ1-1; D remains ambiguous. CDR3 length: 16 residues. Germline values: CDR1 SGHTA, CDR2 FQGNSA. Trimming shortened V by 5 bases and J by 0 bases, and 16 bases separated the two germline ends. CDR3 amino acids: CASSLTAASLNTEAFF. The CDR3 DNA sequence: TGTGCCAGCAGCCTAACCGCGGCGAGCTTGAACACTGAAGCTTTCTTT.

The V call is TRBV7-3, the J call TRBJ2-1; TRBD2 matches at 11 bases. Trimming cost V 2 bases and J 1 base; bases outside gene matches: 1. The CDR3 is 16 amino acids. Germline assignment: CDR1 SGHTA and CDR2 FQGTGA. For the CDR3, the DNA is TGTGCCAGCAGCTTATCTAGCGGGGGGTCCTACAATGAGCAGTTCTTC. This gives the protein CASSLSSGGSYNEQFF.

The chain uses TRBV25-1 and TRBJ1-3, with D tentatively TRBD1 (5 bases). Between the trimmed V and J ends, which lost 3 bases and 0 bases, there was a span of 12 bases. In germline, CDR1 is MGHDK, CDR2 SYGVNS. The CDR3 contains 16 residues. CDR3 nucleotides: TGTGCCAGCAGTGACACAGGCTCATTCTCTGGAAACACCATATATTTT. Its protein is CASSDTGSFSGNTIYF.

V gene TRBV7-7 combines with J gene TRBJ1-4, with D unresolved. In germline, CDR1 is SSHAT, CDR2 FNYEAQ (reference sequence). The CDR3 runs to 13 residues. Trimming took 0 bases from V and 7 from J, leaving 6 bases between them. The CDR3 nucleotides read TGTGCCAGCAGCTTAGCGCTCAGTGAAAAACTGTTTTTT. This translates into CASSLALSEKLFF.

A few counts support this clone. The gene calls are TRBV28 and TRBJ2-2; 7 positions match TRBD1. This CDR3 has 15 residues. Germline V gives CDR1 MDHEN, CDR2 SYDVKM. With 6 bases clipped from V and 4 bases from J, the junction kept 8 bases outside the gene matches. This CDR3 reads CASRTPTGSTGELFF. The CDR3 nucleotides read TGTGCCAGCAGAACCCCGACAGGGTCCACCGGGGAGCTGTTTTTT. The whole variable domain, filled in from reference TRBV28 and TRBJ2-2, reads DVKVTQSSRYLVKRTGEKVFLECVQDMDHENMFWYRQDPGLGLRLIYFSYDVKMKEKGDIPEGYSVSREKKERFSLILESASTNQTSMYLCASRTPTGSTGELFFGEGSRLTVL.

There are many counts of this clone. This chain links TRBV7-9 with TRBJ2-5, with D possibly being TRBD2 (5 bases). Germline CDR1 and CDR2: SEHNR and FQNEAQ (reference sequence). The CDR3 totals 15 residues. Trimming removed 0 bases at V and 5 bases at J, with 13 bases between. The CDR3 loop reads CASSLAGGGGETQYF. The CDR3 DNA reads as TGTGCCAGCAGCTTAGCTGGAGGTGGCGGGGAGACCCAGTACTTC.

J is TRBJ2-7 and V is TRBV5-1; the D gene is possibly TRBD2 (6 bases). The CDR3 runs 13 residues. Looked up from germline, CDR1 is SGHRS and CDR2 is YFSETQ. Trimming shortened V by 4 bases and J by 3 bases, and 11 bases separated the two germline ends. CDR3 coding DNA: TGCGCCAGCAGCAGCGGGTCGGACTACGAGCAGTACTTC. Translated: CASSSGSDYEQYF. Together with reference TRBV5-1 and TRBJ2-7, the CDR3 gives the full variable domain: KAGVTQTPRYLIKTRGQQVTLSCSPISGHRSVSWYQQTPGQGLQFLFEYFSETQRNKGNFPGRFSGRQFSNSRSEMNVSTLELGDSALYLCASSSGSDYEQYFGPGTRLTVT.